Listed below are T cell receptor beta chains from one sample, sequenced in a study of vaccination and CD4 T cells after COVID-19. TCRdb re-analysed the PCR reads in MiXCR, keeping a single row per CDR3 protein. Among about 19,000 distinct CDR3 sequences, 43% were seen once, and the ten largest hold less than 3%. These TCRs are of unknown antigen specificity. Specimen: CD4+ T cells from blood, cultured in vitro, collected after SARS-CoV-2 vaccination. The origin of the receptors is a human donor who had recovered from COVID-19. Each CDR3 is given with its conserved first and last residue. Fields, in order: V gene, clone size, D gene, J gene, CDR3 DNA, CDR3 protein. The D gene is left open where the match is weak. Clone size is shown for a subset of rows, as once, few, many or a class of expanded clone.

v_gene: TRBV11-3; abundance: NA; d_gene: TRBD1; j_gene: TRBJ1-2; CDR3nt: TGTGCCAGCAGCTTAGGGGCAGGGGGACGCGGCTACACCTTC; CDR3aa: CASSLGAGGRGYTF
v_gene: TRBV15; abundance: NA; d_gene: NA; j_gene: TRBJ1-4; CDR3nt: TGTGCCACCAGCAGATACACCACAGGAGAAGGCGAAAAACTGTTTTTT; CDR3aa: CATSRYTTGEGEKLFF
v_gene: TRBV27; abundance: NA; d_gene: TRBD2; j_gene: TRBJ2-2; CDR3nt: TGTGCCAGCAGTCCCCTGGCCCCCAGATATCCGGCGGGAGGGTACACCGGGGAGCTGTTTTTT; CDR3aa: CASSPLAPRYPAGGYTGELFF
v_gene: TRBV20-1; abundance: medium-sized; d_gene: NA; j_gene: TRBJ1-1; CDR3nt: TGCAGTGCTATTCGGGGGCAGAACACTGAAGCTTTCTTT; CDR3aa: CSAIRGQNTEAFF
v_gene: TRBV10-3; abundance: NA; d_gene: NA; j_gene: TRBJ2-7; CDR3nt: TGTGCCATCCTAGGAGGAGGGGGGGCGAAGGGTTACGAGCAGTACTTC; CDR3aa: CAILGGGGAKGYEQYF
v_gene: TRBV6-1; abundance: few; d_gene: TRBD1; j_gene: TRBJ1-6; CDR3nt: TGTGCCAGCAGTCCACCTTTACAGGGGGATTCACCCCTCCACTTT; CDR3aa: CASSPPLQGDSPLHF
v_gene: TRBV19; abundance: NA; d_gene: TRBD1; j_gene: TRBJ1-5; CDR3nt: TGTGCCAGTGGGGACAGGGCGCTTCAGCCCCAGCATTTT; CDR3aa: CASGDRALQPQHF
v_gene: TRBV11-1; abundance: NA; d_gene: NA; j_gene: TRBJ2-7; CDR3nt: TGTGCCAGCAGCCAAGATGTCGGTAGGGGCTACGAGCAGTACTTC; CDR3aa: CASSQDVGRGYEQYF
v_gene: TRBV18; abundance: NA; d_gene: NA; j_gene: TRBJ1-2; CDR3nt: TGTGCCAGCTCCCTCTCCGCGGGTCAGGATGGCTACACCTTC; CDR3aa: CASSLSAGQDGYTF
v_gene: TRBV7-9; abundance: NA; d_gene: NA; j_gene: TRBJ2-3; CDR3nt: TGTGCCAGCAGCTCTTTCCTTCAGCTCACAGATACGCAGTATTTT; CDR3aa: CASSSFLQLTDTQYF
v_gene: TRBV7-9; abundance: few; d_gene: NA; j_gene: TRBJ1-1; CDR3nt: TGTGCCAGCAGCTCAAGCGGTGCGAACACTGAAGCTTTCTTT; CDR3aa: CASSSSGANTEAFF
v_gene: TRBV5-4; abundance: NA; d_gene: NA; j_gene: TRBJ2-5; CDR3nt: TGTGCCAGCAGCTTTACAGGCGGACGGGAGACCCAGTACTTC; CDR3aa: CASSFTGGRETQYF
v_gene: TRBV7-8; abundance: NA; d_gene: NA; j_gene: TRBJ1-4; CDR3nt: TGTGCCAGCAGCTTAGCGAGAACAGGGTTGGCAGAAAAACTGTTTTTT; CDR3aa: CASSLARTGLAEKLFF
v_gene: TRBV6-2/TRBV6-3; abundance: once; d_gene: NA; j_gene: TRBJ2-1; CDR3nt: TGTGCCAGCAGGAACTTGGACTCGCTCCACAATGAGCAGTTCTTC; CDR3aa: CASRNLDSLHNEQFF
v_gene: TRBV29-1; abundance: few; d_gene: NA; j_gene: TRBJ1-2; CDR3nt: TGCAGCGTTGTTGGGGGGCTCGGCTATGGCTACACCTTC; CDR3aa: CSVVGGLGYGYTF
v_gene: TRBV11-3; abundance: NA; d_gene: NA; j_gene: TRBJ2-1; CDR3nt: TGTGCCAGCAGCCCTTCCTCCCCCAGTGAGCAGTTCTTC; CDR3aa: CASSPSSPSEQFF
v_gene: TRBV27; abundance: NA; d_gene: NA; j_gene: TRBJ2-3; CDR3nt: TGTGCCAGTAGGGGGGATTACACAGATACGCAGTATTTT; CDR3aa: CASRGDYTDTQYF
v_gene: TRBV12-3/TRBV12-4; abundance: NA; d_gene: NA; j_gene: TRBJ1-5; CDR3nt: TGTGCCAGCAGTCCCGGGGGGACGGGACAGCCCCAGCATTTT; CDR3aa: CASSPGGTGQPQHF
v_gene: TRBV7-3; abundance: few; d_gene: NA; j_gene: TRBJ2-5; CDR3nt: TGTGCCAGCAGCCAGAATGGGGGGGCGAGGGAGACCCAGTACTTC; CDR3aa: CASSQNGGARETQYF
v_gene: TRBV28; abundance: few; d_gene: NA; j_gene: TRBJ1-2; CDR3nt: TGTGCCAGCAGTTCAGAAGTTGGTATCTATGGCTACACCTTC; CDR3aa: CASSSEVGIYGYTF